This TCR beta chain comes out of a study of blood T cells in healthy people across ages. Regarding the study as a whole: Unsorted PBMCs ruled out conclusive naive versus antigen-experienced comparison. Age showed a roughly linear inverse relationship with TCR beta diversity per million T cells.

V was pared by 0 bases and J by 9 bases, with 7 bases of the junction left unmatched. CDR1 and CDR2 from the germline V gene are SGDLS and YYNGEE. CDR3 size: 16 residues. Note on this clonotype: Antigen unknown.

PBMCs, at least 6 million per sample, were isolated. The extraction recovered at least 6 micrograms of total RNA per sample. A sample-barcoded 5' primer and a J-beta primer mix were used in a second PCR of about 6 to 11 cycles. TCRdb reprocessed the 5' RACE reads via MiXCR and lists one record per CDR3 protein. Among over a million distinct CDR3 sequences listed, around 42% were seen once. V is TRBV9 and J is TRBJ2-1, with TRBD2 matching over 12 bases. This sequence originates from a woman younger than 30 in good health. The sequenced material came from blood. As DNA, the CDR3 is TGTGCCAGCAGCGTAGTTCCTAGCGGGGGGGTAGGTGAGCAGTTCTTC. Its translation is CASSVVPSGGVGEQFF.